This passage covers 15 T cell receptor beta chains from one sample sequenced in a study of CD8 T cells in Susac syndrome. After extraction with the RNeasy kit, roughly 0.45 to 1 ug of the RNA was reverse transcribed using random hexamers. TCRdb re-analysed the immunoSEQ multiplex PCR reads in MiXCR, keeping a single row per CDR3 protein. The data show 210,000 or so distinct CDR3 sequences, around nine tenths seen once. The material sequenced was CD8+ T cells from PBMCs. These receptors came from a human donor with multiple sclerosis.

This chain connects TRBV28 to TRBJ1-2, with a weak D call TRBD1 (5 bases). V lost 5 bases to trimming and J lost 5 bases, with 9 bases between them. CDR1 is MDHEN, CDR2 SYDVKM, per germline. CDR3 size: 12 residues. CDR3 amino acids: CASSPDTYGYTF. CDR3 in DNA: TGTGCCAGCAGTCCGGACACTTATGGCTACACCTTC.

The chain is built from TRBV20-1 and TRBJ2-5; 7 bases are shared with TRBD1. Germline V gene sequence: CDR1 DFQATT, CDR2 SNEGSKA (reference sequence). The J segment lost 1 base and the V segment lost 0 bases, leaving 5 bases of the junction unmatched. The CDR3 contains 15 residues. CDR3: CSARDEDRPQETQYF. The CDR3 DNA sequence: TGCAGTGCTAGAGATGAGGACAGGCCCCAAGAGACCCAGTACTTC.

The J gene is TRBJ2-1, the V gene TRBV10-3; tentatively, D is TRBD2 (7 bases). Germline V CDR1 and CDR2: ENHRY, SYGVKD. V was pared by 10 bases and J by 7 bases, with 23 bases between. The CDR3 loop spans 15 amino acids. CDR3 nucleotide sequence: TGTGCCACGGGGGTCGGCGGGGGCCCTCGGAATGAGCAGTTCTTC. Translating gives CATGVGGGPRNEQFF.

V usage is TRBV7-9 and J usage is TRBJ2-1; D is unclear. Germline CDR1 is SEHNR and CDR2 is FQNEAQ (reference sequence). V dropped 0 bases and J dropped 7 bases, with 4 bases sitting between them. CDR3 length: 12 amino acids. The CDR3 DNA sequence: TGTGCCAGCAGCTTAGCGATAAATGAGCAGTTCTTC. Its protein is CASSLAINEQFF.

V and J are TRBV29-1 and TRBJ1-3; D remains unclear. V was pared by 6 bases and J by 2 bases, with 14 bases between. The CDR3 sequence is 14 residues long. Germline lookup yields CDR1 SQVTM and CDR2 ANQGSEA. The DNA for the CDR3 is TGCAGCGTGCGCGGGCCAGGCCCTGGAAACACCATATATTTT. It specifies CSVRGPGPGNTIYF.

The chain joins TRBV6-5 to TRBJ1-1, with 11 bases that match TRBD1. The CDR3 extends over 19 amino acids. V lost 3 bases, J lost 4 bases, and 16 bases stayed unmatched. CDR1 is MNHEY and CDR2 is SVGAGI in the germline V gene. The CDR3 sequence: CASSYHVGTGGAISTEAFF. CDR3 in DNA: TGTGCCAGCAGTTATCACGTCGGGACAGGGGGAGCTATCAGCACTGAAGCTTTCTTT.

The genes are TRBV28 and TRBJ2-1; 7 bases are a match to TRBD2. V dropped 6 bases and J dropped 2; count of bases not matched to a gene: 7. CDR1 and CDR2 (germline): MDHEN, SYDVKM. This CDR3 region has 15 residues. The CDR3 coding sequence is TGTGCCAGCAGCGGGGGAGGGATTACCTACAATGAGCAGTTCTTC. As protein: CASSGGGITYNEQFF.

The V call is TRBV7-9, the J call TRBJ1-1; D is undetermined. Trimming cost V 4 bases and J 5 bases, with 8 bases left between them. The CDR3 has 12 residues. Germline V gives CDR1 SEHNR, CDR2 FQNEAQ (reference sequence). As DNA, the CDR3 is TGTGCCAGCAGCTGGTCGACGACTGAAGCTTTCTTT. Protein: CASSWSTTEAFF. The complete variable domain, with remaining parts taken from reference TRBV7-9 and TRBJ1-1, reads DTGVSQNPRHKITKRGQNVTFRCDPISEHNRLYWYRQTLGQGPEFLTYFQNEAQLEKSRLLSDRFSAERPKGSFSTLEIQRTEQGDSAMYLCASSWSTTEAFFGQGTRLTVV.

This clonotype was seen only once. V and J are TRBV20-1 and TRBJ2-1; D uncertain. This CDR3 is built from 14 residues. CDR1 is DFQATT and CDR2 is SNEGSKA in the germline V gene (reference sequence). The CDR3 here is CSAPTPTRRNEQFF. The CDR3 region has the DNA TGCAGCGCCCCGACGCCTACCCGTCGTAATGAGCAGTTCTTC.

This clonotype occurred a few times. The chain links TRBV6-2 or TRBV6-3 to TRBJ2-7, with TRBD2 identical over 8 bases. Germline V lookup: CDR1 MNHEY, CDR2 SVGEGT. The CDR3 is 14 amino acids. The V gene end was trimmed by 2 bases and the J gene end by 1 base; junction bases not matched to a gene: 1. CDR3 sequence reads: CASSYGTSSYEQYF. For the CDR3, the DNA is TGTGCCAGCAGTTACGGGACTAGTTCCTACGAGCAGTACTTC.

The chain joins TRBV9 to TRBJ1-2, with 7 positions matching TRBD1. CDR1 is SGDLS and CDR2 is YYNGEE in the germline V gene. J gave up 4 bases and V 8 bases, and 5 bases lay outside the gene matches. The CDR3 totals 12 residues. The CDR3 is CASTGTAYGYTF. CDR3 DNA: TGTGCCAGTACCGGGACAGCCTATGGCTACACCTTC.

This clonotype was detected only once. The chain joins TRBV4-1 to TRBJ2-7; 7 bases are shared with TRBD2. CDR1 is MGHRA, CDR2 YSYEKL, per germline. The CDR3 runs 15 residues. Trimming at V came to 1 base and at J to 3 bases, leaving 6 bases not matched to a gene. In DNA, the CDR3 is TGCGCCAGCAGCCAAGGAGCTAGCGGTCGCTACGAGCAGTACTTC. Residues: CASSQGASGRYEQYF.

The chain links TRBV6-5 to TRBJ1-2; TRBD1 aligns across 10 bases. This CDR3 has 14 residues. In germline, CDR1 is MNHEY, CDR2 SVGAGI. V trimming: 6 bases; J trimming: 8 bases; junction bases outside the gene matches: 9. In DNA form, the CDR3 reads TGTGCCAGCAGCGCTTCCGGGACAGGGGACGGCTACACCTTC. Protein: CASSASGTGDGYTF.

The CDR3: CASSLGESDSPLHF. The CDR3 bases are TGTGCCAGCAGTTTGGGGGAATCGGATTCACCCCTCCACTTT. The chain couples TRBV12-3 or TRBV12-4 to TRBJ1-6; D might be TRBD1 (5 bases). The CDR3 has 14 amino acids. Trimming shortened V by 3 bases and J by 8 bases, and 11 bases separated the two germline ends.

The chain carries TRBV20-1 and TRBJ1-1; D remains ambiguous. From germline, CDR1 is DFQATT and CDR2 SNEGSKA (reference sequence). The CDR3 sequence is 13 residues long. The germline V and J ends were trimmed by 7 bases and 0 bases, with 12 bases remaining between them. Written as DNA, the CDR3 is TGCAGTGGCCAGACGACACTGAACACTGAAGCTTTCTTT. Amino acids: CSGQTTLNTEAFF.